Listed here is a single T cell receptor (beta chain). The sample comes from a study of blood T cell repertoires in COVID-19. The V end was cut by 10 bases, the J end by 7 bases, with 22 bases between. The CDR3 loop spans 14 amino acids. CDR1 is MNHEY, CDR2 SVGAGI, per germline. TCRdb's table, derived via immunoSEQ multiplex PCR, lists solely in-frame clones and lacks some. Of tens of thousands of clones in the sample, approximately 86% were seen once. The TCR originated in a man between 60 and 75 years old with acute or convalescent COVID-19. The J gene is TRBJ1-1, the V gene TRBV6-5, with D uncertain. What was sequenced was peripheral blood. CDR3 residues: CAISEKAATGEAFF. The CDR3 DNA reads TGTGCCATCTCCGAAAAGGCTGCAACGGGTGAAGCTTTCTTT.